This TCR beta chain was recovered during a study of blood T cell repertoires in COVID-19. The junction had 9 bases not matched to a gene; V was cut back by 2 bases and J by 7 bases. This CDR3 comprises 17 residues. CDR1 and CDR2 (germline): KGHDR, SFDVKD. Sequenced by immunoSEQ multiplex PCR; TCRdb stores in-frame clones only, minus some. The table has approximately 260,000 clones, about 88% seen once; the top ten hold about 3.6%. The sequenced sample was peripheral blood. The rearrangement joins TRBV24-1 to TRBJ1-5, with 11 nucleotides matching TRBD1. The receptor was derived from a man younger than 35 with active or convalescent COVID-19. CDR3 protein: CATSDSRGQGVAQPQHF. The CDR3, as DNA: TGTGCCACCAGTGATTCCCGGGGACAGGGGGTTGCGCAGCCCCAGCATTTT.